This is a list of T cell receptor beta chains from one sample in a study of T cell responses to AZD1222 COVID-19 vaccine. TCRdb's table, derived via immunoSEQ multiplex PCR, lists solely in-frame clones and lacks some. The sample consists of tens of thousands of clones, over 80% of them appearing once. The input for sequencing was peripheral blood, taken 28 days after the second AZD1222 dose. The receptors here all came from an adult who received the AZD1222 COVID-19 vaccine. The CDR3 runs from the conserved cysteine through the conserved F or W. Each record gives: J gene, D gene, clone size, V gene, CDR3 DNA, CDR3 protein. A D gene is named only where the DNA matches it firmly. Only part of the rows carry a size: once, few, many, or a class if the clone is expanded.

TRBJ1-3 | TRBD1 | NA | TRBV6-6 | TGTGCCAGCAGTTATTCGGACAGGGCGGGAAACACCATATATTTT | CASSYSDRAGNTIYF
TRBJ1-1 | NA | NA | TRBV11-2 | TGTGCCAGCAGCTTGCCTACAGGAGTTAAAGCTTTCTTT | CASSLPTGVKAFF
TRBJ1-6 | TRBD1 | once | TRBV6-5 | TGTGCCAGCAGCCCGACAGGGAGGGCCCTCCACTTT | CASSPTGRALHF
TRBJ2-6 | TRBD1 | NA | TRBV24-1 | TGTGCCACCAGTGATCCCCCGACAGGGCTTTCTGGGGCCAACGTCCTGACTTTC | CATSDPPTGLSGANVLTF
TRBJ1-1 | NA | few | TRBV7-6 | TGTGCCAGCAGCTTAACTTCTTTGAGTCAGGTTTCTTACACTGAAGCTTTCTTT | CASSLTSLSQVSYTEAFF
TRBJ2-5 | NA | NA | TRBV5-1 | TGCGCCAGCAGCCGATCTACGGAGACCCAGTACTTC | CASSRSTETQYF
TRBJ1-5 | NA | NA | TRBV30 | TGTGCCTACGGGGGCGGCGGCAATCAGCCCCAGCATTTT | CAYGGGGNQPQHF
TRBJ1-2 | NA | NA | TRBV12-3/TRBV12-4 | TGTGCCAGCAGTTTAGCAGGGGGGGATGGCTACACCTTC | CASSLAGGDGYTF
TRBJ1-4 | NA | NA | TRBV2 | TGTGCCAGCATTCCCTTGGCAACCGCCAGGGAAAAACTGTTTTTT | CASIPLATAREKLFF
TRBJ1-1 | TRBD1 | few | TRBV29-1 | TGCAGCGTTAAAGGGACAGGGGGAACTGAAGCTTTCTTT | CSVKGTGGTEAFF
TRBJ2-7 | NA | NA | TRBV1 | TGCACCAGCAGCCAAGATCAGGAAAATGGCTACGAGCAGTACTTC | CTSSQDQENGYEQYF
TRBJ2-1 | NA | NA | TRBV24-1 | TGTGCCACCAGCAGAGACAATGAGCAGTTCTTC | CATSRDNEQFF
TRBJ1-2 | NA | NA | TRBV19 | TGTGCCAGTAGTATAGGTACAGGGAAGGGTCTGGGTGGCTACACCTTC | CASSIGTGKGLGGYTF
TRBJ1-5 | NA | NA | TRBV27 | TGTGCCAGCAGTTTAAGCAGGGTTGGCAATCAGCCCCAGCATTTT | CASSLSRVGNQPQHF
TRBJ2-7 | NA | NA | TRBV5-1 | TGCGCCAGCAGCTTGGAGCCGGAATTAAGGACCTACGAGCAGTACTTC | CASSLEPELRTYEQYF
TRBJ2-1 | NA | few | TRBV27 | TGTGCCAGCAGTTCCAGGGGAAGCTCCTACAATGAGCAGTTCTTC | CASSSRGSSYNEQFF
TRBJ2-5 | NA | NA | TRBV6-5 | TGTGCCAGCAGTTATCAGGCGGGGACCGCGTGGGCCCAGTACTTC | CASSYQAGTAWAQYF
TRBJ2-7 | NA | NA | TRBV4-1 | TGCGCCAGCAGCCCCCAGGGCCAGGTTGACGAGCAGTACTTC | CASSPQGQVDEQYF
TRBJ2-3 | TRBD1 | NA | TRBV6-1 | TGTGCCAGCAGTGCCCGGACAGGGGGTTTAGCAACTAGCACAGATACGCAGTATTTT | CASSARTGGLATSTDTQYF
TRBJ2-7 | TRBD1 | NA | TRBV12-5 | TGTGCTAGTGCTGCCGGGACAGGGGCCTACGAGCAGTACTTC | CASAAGTGAYEQYF
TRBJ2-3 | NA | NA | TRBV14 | TGTGCCAGCAGCCCAAACTTTCTCAAAGGGGATACGCAGTATTTT | CASSPNFLKGDTQYF
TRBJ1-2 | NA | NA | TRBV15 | TGTGCCACCAGCAGAGATTCCGGGGGATCCCTCTATGGCTACACCTTC | CATSRDSGGSLYGYTF
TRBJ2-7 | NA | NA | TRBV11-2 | TGTGCCAGCAGCTCGCTGACGGCCTCCTACGAGCAGTACTTC | CASSSLTASYEQYF
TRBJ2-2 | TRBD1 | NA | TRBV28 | TGTGCCAGCAGCTACCGGGACAGGCTAACCGGGGAGCTGTTTTTT | CASSYRDRLTGELFF
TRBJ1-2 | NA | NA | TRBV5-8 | TGTGCCAGCAGCCAGGACGGATTACGGTATGGCTACACCTTC | CASSQDGLRYGYTF
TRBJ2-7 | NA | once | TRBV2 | TGTGCCAGCAGTCGGAAGGACTCTATAAGGTCAAACGAGCAGTACTTC | CASSRKDSIRSNEQYF
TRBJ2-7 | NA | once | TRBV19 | TGTGCCAGTAGTATGGTTGGAGCAAACCACGAGCAGTACTTC | CASSMVGANHEQYF
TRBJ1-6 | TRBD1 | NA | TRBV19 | TGTGCCAGTAGCGTCGGGACAGGGGCCAATAATTCACCCCTCCACTTT | CASSVGTGANNSPLHF
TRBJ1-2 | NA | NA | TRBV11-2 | TGTGCCAGCAGCTGGGGGGGGCAGAGATATGGCTACACCTTC | CASSWGGQRYGYTF
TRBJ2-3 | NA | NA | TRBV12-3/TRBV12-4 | TGTGCCAGCGACCAAGGGACAGATACGCAGTATTTT | CASDQGTDTQYF
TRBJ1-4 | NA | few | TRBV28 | TGTGCCAGCAGTTCCCCCCGGCCGAGGGGGACTAATGAAAAACTGTTTTTT | CASSSPRPRGTNEKLFF
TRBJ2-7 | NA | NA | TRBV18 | TGTGCCAGCTCACCCGGGACCCAAGCCTACGAGCAGTACTTC | CASSPGTQAYEQYF
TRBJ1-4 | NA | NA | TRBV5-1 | TGCGCCAGCAGCTTGAAGGCAGCCGAAAAACTGTTTTTT | CASSLKAAEKLFF
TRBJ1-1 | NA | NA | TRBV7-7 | TGTGCTAGCAGCCCCCATCCGATGAACACTGAAGCTTTCTTT | CASSPHPMNTEAFF
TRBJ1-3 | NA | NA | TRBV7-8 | TGTGCCAGCAGCTTAAGTTTGGCAGATGGAAACACCATATATTTT | CASSLSLADGNTIYF
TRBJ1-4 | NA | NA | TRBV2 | TGTGCCAGCACCTCGACAGGCCGCGGGGCTGAAAAACTGTTTTTT | CASTSTGRGAEKLFF
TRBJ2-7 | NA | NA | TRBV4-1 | TGCGCCAGCAGCCAGACAGATTACGAGCAGTACTTC | CASSQTDYEQYF
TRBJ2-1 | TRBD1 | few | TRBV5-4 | TGTGCCAGCAGCCCTACCCCGGGACAGGGGACCAATGAGCAGTTCTTC | CASSPTPGQGTNEQFF
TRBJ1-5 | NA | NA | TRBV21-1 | TGTGCCAGCAGCCCCTATCGGGGGGCGAATCAGCCCCAGCATTTT | CASSPYRGANQPQHF
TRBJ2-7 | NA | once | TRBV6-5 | TGTGCCAGCAGTTACGGGGGAACCTACGAGCAGTACTTC | CASSYGGTYEQYF